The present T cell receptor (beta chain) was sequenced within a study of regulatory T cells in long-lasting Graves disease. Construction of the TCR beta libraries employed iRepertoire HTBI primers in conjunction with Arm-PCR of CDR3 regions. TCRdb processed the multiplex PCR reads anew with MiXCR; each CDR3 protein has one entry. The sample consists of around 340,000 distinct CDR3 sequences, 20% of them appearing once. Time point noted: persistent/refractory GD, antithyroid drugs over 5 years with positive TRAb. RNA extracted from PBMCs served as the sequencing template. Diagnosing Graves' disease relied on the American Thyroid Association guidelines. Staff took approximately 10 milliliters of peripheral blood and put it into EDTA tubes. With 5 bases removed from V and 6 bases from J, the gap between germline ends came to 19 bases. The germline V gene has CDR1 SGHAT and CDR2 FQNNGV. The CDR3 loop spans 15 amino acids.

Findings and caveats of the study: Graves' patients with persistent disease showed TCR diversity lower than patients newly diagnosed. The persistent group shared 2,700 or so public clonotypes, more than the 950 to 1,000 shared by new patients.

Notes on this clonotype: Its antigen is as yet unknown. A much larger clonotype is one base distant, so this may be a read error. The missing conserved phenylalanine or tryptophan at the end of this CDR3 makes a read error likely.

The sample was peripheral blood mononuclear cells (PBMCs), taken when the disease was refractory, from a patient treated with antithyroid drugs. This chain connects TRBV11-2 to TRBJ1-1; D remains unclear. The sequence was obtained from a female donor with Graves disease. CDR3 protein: CASSATGFPPPEAFL. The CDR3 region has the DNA TGTGCCAGCAGCGCTACCGGGTTCCCTCCGCCTGAAGCTTTCCTT.